The next 17 T cell receptor beta chains were all read from a single sample in a study of T cells in Graves' hyperthyroidism and ophthalmopathy. It was RNA transcripts that yielded the amplified TCR beta CDR3 regions. RT-PCR in the first round (using the HTBI primer set) targeted the TCR CDR3. TCRdb re-derived calls from the multiplex PCR reads in MiXCR, one entry per CDR3 protein. The table includes about 720,000 distinct CDR3 sequences, under 20% detected once. Sequencing used blood. The source is a woman between 50 and 59 years old with Graves' hyperthyroidism that later progressed to Graves' ophthalmopathy.

A few counts support this clonotype. The chain links TRBV2 to TRBJ1-2; no firm D call. There are 12 residues in the CDR3. CDR1 is SNHLY and CDR2 is FYNNEI in the germline V gene. The V end was cut by 9 bases, the J end by 1 base, with 9 bases between. CDR3 coding DNA: TGTGCCAGTAGTCCCATTAACTATGGCTACACCTTC. Translation gives CASSPINYGYTF.

This clonotype was seen only a few times. The chain has TRBV12-3 or TRBV12-4 and TRBJ1-5, with D possibly being TRBD1 (5 bases). The CDR3 totals 15 residues. With 6 bases removed from V and 4 bases from J, the gap between germline ends came to 16 bases. CDR3 sequence reads: CASRLSGLPNQPQHF. CDR3 in DNA: TGTGCCAGCAGGCTGTCGGGACTGCCTAATCAGCCCCAGCATTTT.

There are many counts of this clonotype. The gene calls are TRBV19 and TRBJ1-1, with D unresolved. Trimming took 0 bases from V and 3 from J, leaving 8 bases between them. The CDR3 loop spans 14 amino acids. Germline V CDR1 and CDR2: LNHDA, SQIVND (reference sequence). The CDR3: CASSIEWADTEAFF. In DNA, the CDR3 is TGTGCCAGTAGTATAGAATGGGCGGACACTGAAGCTTTCTTT.

This clonotype appeared many times. The V gene is TRBV6-1, the J gene TRBJ2-4; D may be TRBD1 (5 bases). Germline V lookup: CDR1 MNHNS, CDR2 SASEGT. CDR3 length: 16 residues. Between the trimmed V and J ends, which lost 8 bases and 0 bases, there was a span of 17 bases. The CDR3 sequence is CASVGQLSIAKNIQYF. DNA of the CDR3: TGTGCCAGCGTAGGACAACTAAGTATAGCCAAAAACATTCAGTACTTC.

This clonotype occurred many times. This chain links TRBV20-1 with TRBJ1-5; 7 nucleotides align to TRBD1. Trimming at V came to 0 bases and at J to 2 bases, leaving 7 bases not matched to a gene. CDR1 is DFQATT, CDR2 SNEGSKA, per germline (reference sequence). The CDR3 covers 16 residues. The CDR3 protein is CSARDGRQGRNQPQHF. DNA of the CDR3: TGCAGTGCTAGAGACGGGAGACAGGGCCGCAATCAGCCCCAGCATTTT.

The V gene is TRBV7-2, the J gene TRBJ2-3, with 10 bases that match TRBD1. The germline V gene encodes CDR1 SGHTA and CDR2 FQGNSA. The ends lost 4 bases at V and 2 bases at J; junction bases unmatched: 6. The CDR3 covers 16 residues. The CDR3 region has the DNA TGTGCCAGCAGCTCTCCGGGACAGGGGATCACAGATACGCAGTATTTT. Translated: CASSSPGQGITDTQYF.

The V call is TRBV20-1, the J call TRBJ2-1, with 8 bases matching TRBD1. CDR1 is DFQATT and CDR2 is SNEGSKA in the germline V gene (reference sequence). CDR3 length equals 16 residues. Trimming at V came to 6 bases and at J to 7 bases, leaving 17 bases not matched to a gene. The CDR3 sequence is CSALPPGQGLGNEQFF. The CDR3 nucleotides read TGCAGTGCCTTACCCCCCGGACAGGGTTTGGGGAATGAGCAGTTCTTC.

V usage is TRBV7-9 and J usage is TRBJ1-2; D possibly corresponds to TRBD1 (5 bases). This CDR3 comprises 12 residues. Trimming removed 5 bases at V and 8 bases at J, with 12 bases between. CDR1 and CDR2 (germline): SEHNR, FQNEAQ (reference sequence). CDR3 sequence: CASSVQGAGYTF. CDR3 sequence (DNA): TGTGCCAGCAGCGTCCAGGGTGCCGGCTACACCTTC. Drawing the rest from reference TRBV7-9 and TRBJ1-2, the complete variable domain is DTGVSQNPRHKITKRGQNVTFRCDPISEHNRLYWYRQTLGQGPEFLTYFQNEAQLEKSRLLSDRFSAERPKGSFSTLEIQRTEQGDSAMYLCASSVQGAGYTFGSGTRLTVV.

This clonotype has ten or more counts. This chain connects TRBV7-8 to TRBJ1-2, with 7 bases fitting TRBD1. Trimming at V came to 5 bases and at J to 7 bases, leaving 4 bases not matched to a gene. In germline, CDR1 is SGHVS, CDR2 FQNEAQ. The CDR3 runs to 12 residues. Here the CDR3 reads CASSHQGGGYTF. The CDR3 bases are TGTGCCAGCAGCCACCAGGGGGGTGGCTACACCTTC.

This clonotype was detected ten times or more. J is TRBJ2-1 and V is TRBV7-6; 9 bases fit TRBD2. The V segment lost 5 bases and the J segment 1 base; nucleotides outside the gene matches: 6. CDR1 SGHVS and CDR2 FNYEAQ come from the germline V gene. The CDR3 length is 16 residues. The CDR3 region has the DNA TGTGCCAGCAGCCCCCTAGCGGGGACATCCTACAATGAGCAGTTCTTC. It codes for CASSPLAGTSYNEQFF.

This rearrangement joins TRBV12-3 or TRBV12-4 to TRBJ2-5; D is undetermined. CDR3 length equals 13 residues. Trimming removed 5 bases from V and 4 bases from J, with 11 bases in between. The chain's CDR3 is CASSPINGETQYF. CDR3 bases: TGTGCCAGCAGTCCCATAAACGGAGAGACCCAGTACTTC.

This clonotype has a handful of counts. This chain links TRBV6-6 with TRBJ1-1, with 9 bases identical to TRBD1. V trimming: 0 bases; J trimming: 4 bases; junction bases outside the gene matches: 12. The germline V gene has CDR1 MNHNY and CDR2 SVGAGI (reference sequence). The CDR3 loop spans 18 amino acids. The CDR3 protein is CASSYSSGRTGALTEAFF. The CDR3 coding sequence is TGTGCCAGCAGTTACTCGAGCGGTCGGACAGGGGCGCTCACTGAAGCTTTCTTT.

This clonotype was picked up a small number of times. The chain links TRBV6-1 to TRBJ1-1; tentative D call: TRBD1 (6 bases). Germline V CDR1 and CDR2: MNHNS, SASEGT. CDR3 length equals 17 residues. V dropped 3 bases and J dropped 0 bases, with 17 bases sitting between them. For the CDR3, the DNA is TGTGCCAGCAGTGATTGGGGGGGGCGGACCGTGAACACTGAAGCTTTCTTT. It is translated as CASSDWGGRTVNTEAFF.

The chain employs TRBV6-1 and TRBJ2-2, with 10 nucleotides matching TRBD1. Germline CDR1 reads MNHNS; CDR2 reads SASEGT. Trimming cost V 6 bases and J 3 bases; bases outside gene matches: 4. The CDR3 is made up of 15 amino acids. DNA for the CDR3: TGTGCCAGCAGGGGGGACAGGGGCGACACCGGGGAGCTGTTTTTT. Translated: CASRGDRGDTGELFF.

The chain employs TRBV7-2 and TRBJ1-2, with a weak D call TRBD1 (5 bases). Trimming removed 5 bases from V and 0 bases from J, with 10 bases in between. Germline V gene data show CDR1 as SGHTA and CDR2 as FQGNSA. The CDR3 extends over 14 amino acids. The CDR3 here is CASSAQTANYGYTF. CDR3 sequence (DNA): TGTGCCAGCAGCGCCCAGACAGCTAACTATGGCTACACCTTC.

This clonotype was picked up many times. The rearrangement links TRBV5-1 to TRBJ2-3, with D unresolved. The V and J ends lost 5 bases and 2 bases respectively, with 6 bases between them. This CDR3 region has 12 residues. Germline V CDR1 and CDR2: SGHRS, YFSETQ. CDR3 region: CASRTNTDTQYF. The CDR3 coding sequence is TGCGCCAGCAGGACAAACACAGATACGCAGTATTTT.

The chain carries TRBV9 and TRBJ2-5; no definite D call. V shed 2 bases and J shed 5 bases, with 19 bases lying between them. CDR3 length equals 16 residues. The germline V gene encodes CDR1 SGDLS and CDR2 YYNGEE. Here the CDR3 DNA reads TGTGCCAGCAGCGTTTCCACGACACCCTCTGGGGAGACCCAGTACTTC. This sequence encodes CASSVSTTPSGETQYF. Full variable domain (remainder filled in from reference TRBV9 and TRBJ2-5): DSGVTQTPKHLITATGQRVTLRCSPRSGDLSVYWYQQSLDQGLQFLIQYYNGEERAKGNILERFSAQQFPDLHSELNLSSLELGDSALYFCASSVSTTPSGETQYFGPGTRLLVL.